The 26 T cell receptor beta chains listed next were all sequenced from one sample in a study of tumor-infiltrating lymphocytes in primary liver carcinoma. The source of the blood RNA was unsorted whole blood, and germline DNA was extracted as well. TCR beta cDNA was made from 400 to 500 ng total RNA with a constant-region primer. Slightly modified ARM-PCR, run as three nested multiplex PCR rounds, produced the TCR beta libraries. The first two PCR rounds, roughly 9 cycles each, used TRBV1-TRBV30 forward primers and a C-beta reverse primer. Each CDR3 protein is one row after TCRdb ran MiXCR on the multiplex PCR reads. The sample records fewer than 350,000 distinct CDR3 sequences, 55% to 65% being singletons. The sample was peripheral blood. The receptors were gathered from a man aged 40-49 years with primary liver carcinoma and hepatitis B virus infection.

The chain joins TRBV21-1 to TRBJ2-1; whether TRBD2, the table's D call, matches the DNA was not checked. TRBV21-1 is a recognized pseudogene. The CDR3 totals 15 residues. The CDR3 sequence: CASSGLVGSYNEQFF. Written as DNA, the CDR3 is TGTGCCAGCAGTGGACTAGTGGGGTCCTACAATGAGCAGTTCTTC.

This clonotype was counted ten times or more. The chain carries TRBV11-3 and TRBJ2-7, with D possibly called TRBD1 or TRBD2 (5 bases each). Germline lookup yields CDR1 SGHNT and CDR2 YENEEA. The CDR3 has 13 amino acids. The germline V and J ends were trimmed by 3 bases and 6 bases, with 12 bases remaining between them. CDR3: CASSFSTGTEQYF. The CDR3 region has the DNA TGTGCCAGCAGCTTTTCTACGGGGACCGAGCAGTACTTC. Using reference TRBV11-3 and TRBJ2-7 for the parts outside the CDR3, the full variable domain is EAGVVQSPRYKIIEKKQPVAFWCNPISGHNTLYWYLQNLGQGPELLIRYENEEAVDDSQLPKDRFSAERLKGVDSTLKIQPAELGDSAVYLCASSFSTGTEQYFGPGTRLTVT.

In this sample, this clonotype turned up many times. The chain joins TRBV11-2 to TRBJ2-1; D remains ambiguous. From germline, CDR1 is SGHAT and CDR2 FQNNGV. The CDR3 contains 16 residues. V lost 3 bases, J lost 0 bases, and 12 bases lay in between. CDR3 coding DNA: TGTGCCAGCAGCTTGTCCAGCGCGAGCTCCTACAATGAGCAGTTCTTC. Translation: CASSLSSASSYNEQFF.

Points on this clonotype: This clone may be a read error of a much larger clone one base away. The rearrangement uses TRBV6-5 and TRBJ1-2; TRBD1 agrees at 12 bases. Germline V gene sequence: CDR1 MNHEY, CDR2 SVGAGI. The CDR3 totals 16 residues. V lost 4 bases and J lost 7; bases outside the gene matches: 10. CDR3 nucleotide sequence: TGTGCCAGCAGTTCGCCGGGACAGGGGGCTGGATGTGGCTACACCTTC. Its translation: CASSSPGQGAGCGYTF.

This sequence joins TRBV28 and TRBJ1-3, with 7 bases fitting TRBD1. The CDR3 spans 13 residues. The V segment lost 8 bases and the J segment 4 bases; nucleotides outside the gene matches: 5. Germline CDR1 reads MDHEN; CDR2 reads SYDVKM. CDR3 bases: TGTGCCAGCTTTGACAGGGTGGGAAACACCATATATTTT. Translated: CASFDRVGNTIYF.

This clonotype was observed many times. The V and J genes are TRBV12-3 or TRBV12-4 and TRBJ2-7, with D possibly being TRBD2 (5 bases). V was shortened by 1 base and J by 0 bases, with 13 bases between the two germline ends. The CDR3 covers 16 residues. The CDR3 here is CASSLEPAASSYEQYF. CDR3 nucleotides: TGTGCCAGCAGTTTAGAACCAGCGGCTAGCTCCTACGAGCAGTACTTC.

With respect to this clonotype: This could be a read error, since a much larger clone is one nucleotide away. This chain uses TRBV6-5 with TRBJ1-1; TRBD1 aligns across 7 bases. There are 14 residues in the CDR3. CDR1 is MNHEY and CDR2 is SVGAGI in the germline V gene. In DNA, the CDR3 is TGTGCCTGCAGTTACGGGACAGTGAACACTGAAGCTTTCTTT. Protein sequence: CACSYGTVNTEAFF.

This clonotype was counted a single time. This chain uses TRBV29-1 with TRBJ2-5; unclear D gene. Trimming stripped 5 bases from V and 12 bases from J, with 25 bases between. From germline, CDR1 is SQVTM and CDR2 ANQGSEA. The CDR3 contains 14 residues. The CDR3 sequence is CSVNNRVGNQAKYF. CDR3 nucleotide sequence: TGCAGCGTTAACAACCGGGTCGGCAACCAAGCCAAGTACTTC.

Of note for this clonotype: A much more abundant neighbour one base away suggests this may be a read error. V and J are TRBV6-5 and TRBJ1-2; TRBD1 matches 8 bases. The germline V gene has CDR1 MNHEY and CDR2 SVGAGI. The CDR3 is made up of 13 amino acids. J was trimmed by 7 bases and V by 5 bases; bases with no gene match: 6. The CDR3, as DNA: TGTGCCAGCAGTGTGGACAGGGTGGGTGGCTACACCTTC. Translation: CASSVDRVGGYTF.

About this clonotype: At one boundary the junction diverges from the germline segment, which might be a read error. The chain uses TRBV24-1 and TRBJ2-5; unclear D gene. This CDR3 has 12 residues. Germline values: CDR1 KGHDR, CDR2 SFDVKD. CDR3 in amino acids: CATGDLIGTQYF. CDR3 in DNA: TGTGCCACCGGTGATTTGATCGGGACCCAGTACTTC.

This clonotype was picked up a small number of times. This sequence joins TRBV11-2 and TRBJ2-7, with TRBD2 matching 11 bases. Germline V gene lookup returns CDR1 SGHAT and CDR2 FQNNGV. V dropped 1 base and J dropped 9; count of bases not matched to a gene: 11. This CDR3 spans 16 amino acids. The CDR3 loop is CASSLGVLAGVDGQYF. CDR3 coding DNA: TGTGCCAGCAGCTTAGGTGTACTAGCGGGGGTCGACGGGCAGTACTTC. Filled out from reference TRBV11-2 and TRBJ2-7, the complete variable domain reads EAGVAQSPRYKIIEKRQSVAFWCNPISGHATLYWYQQILGQGPKLLIQFQNNGVVDDSQLPKDRFSAERLKGVDSTLKIQPAKLEDSAVYLCASSLGVLAGVDGQYFGPGTRLTVT.

On this clonotype: A much larger clone lies a single base off, so this may be a read error. This chain uses TRBV6-2 or TRBV6-3 with TRBJ2-7; possible D gene TRBD1, 5 bases. CDR1 MNHEY and CDR2 SVGEGT come from the germline V gene. There are 15 residues in the CDR3. CDR3 region: CASSPPTVDSYQQYF. CDR3 sequence (DNA): TGTGCCAGCAGTCCGCCGACAGTCGATTCCTACCAGCAGTACTTC.

About this clonotype itself: At one boundary the junction diverges from the germline segment, which might be a read error. This chain uses TRBV11-2 with TRBJ1-6; D might be TRBD1 (6 bases). CDR3 length equals 14 residues. CDR1 and CDR2 (germline): SGHAT, FQNNGV. The CDR3 here is CASRLDRFYSPLHF. For the CDR3, the DNA is TGTGCCAGCAGGTTAGACAGGTTCTATTCACCCCTCCACTTC.

This clonotype was recorded at least ten times. The chain links TRBV6-1 to TRBJ1-5; D remains unclear. Germline lookup yields CDR1 MNHNS and CDR2 SASEGT. Trimming removed 0 bases from V and 9 bases from J, with 9 bases in between. This CDR3 spans 13 amino acids. This CDR3 is CASSEAGPRPQHF. The CDR3, as DNA: TGTGCCAGCAGTGAAGCGGGTCCCAGGCCCCAGCATTTT.

About this clonotype itself: Possible read error: a much larger clone is one base away. This rearrangement joins TRBV12-3 or TRBV12-4 to TRBJ2-2; D is uncertain. The CDR3 loop spans 13 amino acids. V was cut by 3 bases and J by 9 bases, with 11 bases left in between. The CDR3, as DNA: TGTGCCAGCAGTTTGATGGAGTTCTGGGAGCTGTTTTTT. It codes for CASSLMEFWELFF.

On this clonotype: A clone one base away is much larger, so this may be a read error. V is TRBV12-3 or TRBV12-4 and J is TRBJ2-3; no firm D call. The CDR3 length is 13 residues. The CDR3: CASSLSGTDTPYF. The DNA for the CDR3 is TGTGCCAGCAGTTTGTCTGGAACAGATACGCCGTATTTT.

The chain is built from TRBV5-1 and TRBJ2-3, with a weak D call TRBD1 (7 bases). The CDR3 spans 15 residues. Germline-derived CDR1 and CDR2 are SGHRS and YFSETQ. V was trimmed by 4 bases and J by 6 bases, leaving 18 bases between them. The CDR3: CASSESSARGDTQYF. In nucleotides, the CDR3 is TGCGCCAGCAGCGAATCTAGCGCCAGGGGGGATACGCAGTATTTT.

As regards this clonotype: A junction end diverges from the germline sequence, so it may reflect a read error. The DNA for the CDR3 is TGCACCAGCAGCCTCGCGGTGGGCAATGAGCAGTTCTTC. Translation gives CTSSLAVGNEQFF. V usage is TRBV4-3 and J usage is TRBJ2-1, with D unresolved. The CDR3 extends over 13 amino acids. Per germline, CDR1 LGHNA and CDR2 YSLEER.

Comment on this clonotype: With a much larger clone just one base away, this may be a read error. The chain combines TRBV12-3 or TRBV12-4 with TRBJ2-5; 8 bases are shared with TRBD2. The CDR3 sequence is 14 residues long. V shed 9 bases, J shed 3 bases, and the junction held 9 bases outside the gene matches. CDR3 protein: CARITGGIEETQYF. CDR3 coding DNA: TGTGCCAGAATCACGGGAGGGATTGAAGAGACCCAGTACTTC.

As to this clonotype: Possible read error: a much larger clone is one base away. The chain has TRBV30 and TRBJ2-5; D might be TRBD1 (8 bases). The CDR3 length is 13 residues. Germline CDR1 and CDR2: GTSNPN and SVGIG (reference sequence). CDR3 protein: CVLNTGGAETQYF. DNA for the CDR3: TGTGTCTTAAACACAGGGGGGGCAGAGACCCAGTACTTC. Full variable domain (missing parts from reference TRBV30 and TRBJ2-5): SQTIHQWPATLVQPVGSPLSLECTVEGTSNPNLYWYRQAAGRGLQLLFYSVGIGQISSEVPQNLSASRPQDRQFILSSKKLLLSDSGFYLCVLNTGGAETQYFGPGTRLLVL.

In the case of this clonotype: Since no conserved phenylalanine or tryptophan closes the CDR3, a read error is the likely cause. CDR3 protein: CASTLLAGVNEQYL. The CDR3 DNA reads as TGTGCCAGCACTCTACTAGCGGGAGTCAACGAGCAGTACCTA. The J gene is TRBJ2-7, the V gene TRBV6-2 or TRBV6-3; 11 bases fit TRBD2. CDR3 size: 14 residues. J lost 5 bases, V lost 7 bases, and 7 bases had no gene match. Germline V gives CDR1 MNHEY, CDR2 SVGEGT.

Remarks on this clonotype: A single base separates this from a much larger clone, so it may be a read error. This rearrangement joins TRBV6-5 to TRBJ1-2; 7 bases match TRBD1. The CDR3 totals 16 residues. Losses at the gene ends were 6 bases for V and 2 bases for J; bases not matched to a gene: 12. Germline assignment: CDR1 MNHEY and CDR2 SVGAGI. The CDR3 sequence is CASSPRQGTLNYGYTF. CDR3 bases: TGTGCCAGCAGCCCTCGACAGGGCACTCTAAACTATGGCTACACCTTC.

Turning to this clonotype: A much bigger clone sits one base away, suggesting this may be a read error. Because it lacks the conserved phenylalanine or tryptophan at the end, this CDR3 is likely a read error. V usage is TRBV12-3 or TRBV12-4 and J usage is TRBJ1-6, with D perhaps matching TRBD1 (6 bases). The CDR3 has 12 residues. V lost 6 bases and J lost 13, with 13 bases in between. The DNA for the CDR3 is TGTGCCAGCAGACACAGGGTCGGGCCCCTCCACATT. As protein: CASRHRVGPLHI.

The chain joins TRBV19 to TRBJ2-6; TRBD1 is a possible D gene (5 bases). The CDR3 is 14 residues long. Germline CDR1 is LNHDA and CDR2 is SQIVND (reference sequence). The ends were cut back, 3 bases at V and 2 bases at J, with 5 bases in the middle. The CDR3 nucleotides read TGTGCCAGTAGTATCAGGGCTGGGGCCAACGTCCTGACTTTC. Encoded protein: CASSIRAGANVLTF.

This clonotype was recorded a few times. The gene calls are TRBV14 and TRBJ2-7; TRBD1 is a possible D gene (6 bases). V was clipped by 3 bases and J by 1 base, with 13 bases between them. Looked up from germline, CDR1 is SGHDN and CDR2 is FVKESK. The CDR3 covers 15 residues. The CDR3, as DNA: TGTGCCAGCAGCCAGGCCGGGACATTTTCCTACGAGCAGTACTTC. Encoded protein: CASSQAGTFSYEQYF.

Comments on this clonotype: Germline is not matched at one junction end, which may reflect a read error. The chain couples TRBV11-3 to TRBJ2-1; D is uncertain. This CDR3 is built from 15 residues. Germline V lookup: CDR1 SGHNT, CDR2 YENEEA. This CDR3 is CASSPNADCDNEQLF. CDR3 DNA sequence: TGTGCCAGCAGCCCCAATGCAGACTGTGACAATGAGCAGCTCTTC. Based on the CDR3 plus reference TRBV11-3 and TRBJ2-1, the full variable domain is EAGVVQSPRYKIIEKKQPVAFWCNPISGHNTLYWYLQNLGQGPELLIRYENEEAVDDSQLPKDRFSAERLKGVDSTLKIQPAELGDSAVYLCASSPNADCDNEQLFGPGTRLTVL.